The 13 T cell receptor beta chains below were found in one sample sequenced in a study of T cell repertoires in cytomegalovirus infection (dated by TCRdb to between 2017 and 2020). The sequencer listed for this sample is Illumina HiSeq 1500. TCRdb reanalyzed the raw reads on its own, using fastp at Q25 for trimming and MiXCR for clone calling, and kept in-frame beta chains. Each entry merges the rows of one CDR3 protein and shows their most common DNA and genes. In this sample the table shows about 260,000 distinct CDR3 sequences, approximately 15% of which occur a single time. The top ten constitute roughly 8.7% of the sample. The sample was PBMCs. Every receptor here comes from a human donor in good health (CMV status not recorded). Some clones in this sample may be carry-over from other donors' samples.

This clonotype occurred many times. The chain recombines TRBV7-6 with TRBJ2-1; D is uncertain. The germline V gene encodes CDR1 SGHVS and CDR2 FNYEAQ. Trimming left V 5 bases short and J 16 bases short, with 21 bases between. The CDR3 is 13 amino acids. The CDR3 sequence: CASSAGVASPRFF. In DNA, the CDR3 is TGTGCCAGCAGCGCTGGGGTGGCAAGCCCGCGATTCTTC.

The genes are TRBV20-1 and TRBJ2-7; 8 bases match TRBD1. V was pared by 0 bases and J by 2 bases, with 12 bases of the junction left unmatched. The CDR3 has 17 residues. Germline V gives CDR1 DFQATT, CDR2 SNEGSKA (reference sequence). In DNA form, the CDR3 reads TGCAGTGCTAGAGACCATTTCACGGGGACAGGAACCTACGAGCAGTACTTC. Translation: CSARDHFTGTGTYEQYF.

J is TRBJ2-3 and V is TRBV4-1; TRBD2 aligns across 9 bases. The CDR3 has 13 residues. With V trimmed by 8 bases and J by 4 bases, 4 bases remained unmatched. Germline lookup yields CDR1 MGHRA and CDR2 YSYEKL. CDR3 DNA sequence: TGCGCCAGCGGAGCGGGGGGACCAGATACGCAGTATTTT. This codes for CASGAGGPDTQYF.

This clonotype was counted only a few times. This sequence joins TRBV2 and TRBJ2-7; 7 nucleotides agree with TRBD1. The CDR3 is 16 residues long. After removal of 6 bases from V and 0 bases from J, the junction contained 11 bases not matched to a gene. Germline CDR1 SNHLY, CDR2 FYNNEI. CDR3 loop: CASRATGAESSYEQYF. CDR3 in DNA: TGTGCCAGCAGGGCCACAGGGGCGGAAAGCTCCTACGAGCAGTACTTC.

This clonotype was observed at least ten times. The chain carries TRBV7-2 and TRBJ2-5; D is possibly TRBD2 (6 bases). This CDR3 has 15 amino acids. Germline V CDR1 and CDR2: SGHTA, FQGNSA. V was cut by 3 bases and J by 2 bases, with 13 bases left in between. The CDR3 bases are TGTGCCAGCAGCTTGCGGAACGCGGGACAAGAGACCCAGTACTTC. Translating it yields CASSLRNAGQETQYF.

As for this clonotype: A read error may produce the germline difference seen at one junction end. The V and J genes are TRBV7-8 and TRBJ2-7; 8 nucleotides align to TRBD2. This CDR3 spans 16 amino acids. Germline V gene sequence: CDR1 SGHVS, CDR2 FQNEAQ. CDR3 in amino acids: CDSSPHWIAGFYEQYF. The DNA of the CDR3 is TGTGACAGCAGCCCCCACTGGATAGCGGGATTCTACGAGCAGTACTTC.

The genes are TRBV25-1 and TRBJ2-7; D might be TRBD1 (7 bases). The CDR3 runs to 13 residues. In germline, CDR1 is MGHDK, CDR2 SYGVNS. V was shortened by 7 bases and J by 3 bases, with 13 bases between the two germline ends. DNA of the CDR3: TGTGCCAGCATAGGGGGCGGGAACTACGAGCAGTACTTC. It translates to CASIGGGNYEQYF.

There are many counts of this clonotype. The rearrangement links TRBV18 to TRBJ2-3; D remains unclear. The germline V gene has CDR1 KGHSH and CDR2 LQKENI. V lost 1 base and J 2 bases, leaving 10 bases between the germline ends. CDR3 size: 15 residues. CDR3 loop: CASSPRDRFTDTQYF. The CDR3 DNA reads as TGTGCCAGCTCACCACGGGATCGTTTCACAGATACGCAGTATTTT. Together with reference TRBV18 and TRBJ2-3, the CDR3 gives the full variable domain: NAGVMQNPRHLVRRRGQEARLRCSPMKGHSHVYWYRQLPEEGLKFMVYLQKENIIDESGMPKERFSAEFPKEGPSILRIQQVVRGDSAAYFCASSPRDRFTDTQYFGPGTRLTVL.

The rearrangement uses TRBV25-1 and TRBJ2-2, with D hard to call. Trimming stripped 1 base from V and 4 bases from J, with 4 bases between. The CDR3 has 13 amino acids. Germline V CDR1 and CDR2: MGHDK, SYGVNS. The CDR3 loop reads CASSELGTGELFF. CDR3 nucleotide sequence: TGTGCCAGCAGTGAATTGGGCACCGGGGAGCTGTTTTTT.

This clonotype showed up many times. The chain links TRBV6-1 to TRBJ2-7; a possible D gene is TRBD2 (5 bases). CDR3 length: 13 residues. With 5 bases removed from V and 0 bases from J, the gap between germline ends came to 8 bases. Germline lookup yields CDR1 MNHNS and CDR2 SASEGT. The CDR3 loop is CASSTRGSYEQYF. The CDR3 nucleotides read TGTGCCAGCAGTACCCGGGGCTCCTACGAGCAGTACTTC.

The V gene is TRBV7-2, the J gene TRBJ1-6; D not resolved. Germline values: CDR1 SGHTA, CDR2 FQGNSA. V dropped 2 bases and J dropped 5 bases, with 10 bases sitting between them. CDR3 length: 15 amino acids. DNA for the CDR3: TGTGCCAGCAGCTTACGCGCGGGGAATAATTCACCCCTCCACTTT. The encoded protein is CASSLRAGNNSPLHF.

There are many counts of this clonotype. The V gene is TRBV6-1, the J gene TRBJ2-7; 10 bases line up with TRBD1. The CDR3 loop spans 15 amino acids. V lost 8 bases, J lost 0 bases, and 7 bases stayed unmatched. Germline lookup yields CDR1 MNHNS and CDR2 SASEGT. CDR3 nucleotides: TGTGCCAGCCTTCCGGGACAGGGGCTCTCCTACGAGCAGTACTTC. As protein: CASLPGQGLSYEQYF.

The V call is TRBV29-1, the J call TRBJ2-1; 7 nucleotides align to TRBD2. V trimming: 6 bases; J trimming: 3 bases; junction bases outside the gene matches: 5. Germline CDR1 is SQVTM and CDR2 is ANQGSEA. The CDR3 is 13 residues long. For the CDR3, the DNA is TGCAGCGTCCGGACTAGTTTCTACAATGAGCAGTTCTTC. Its translation: CSVRTSFYNEQFF.